This T cell receptor beta chain was observed in a study of molecular identifiers for immune sequencing clone quantification. CD8+CD4-CCR7+CD45RA+ cells were sorted as naive CD8 T cells. This clonotype was counted a few times. The CDR3 is 15 amino acids. Trimming pared 7 bases from V and 3 bases from J, leaving 15 bases between. Germline V gives CDR1 SEHNR, CDR2 FQNEAQ (reference sequence). MiXCR, run by TCRdb on the PCR reads, gives a single entry per CDR3 protein. The sample shows a few hundred thousand distinct CDR3 sequences, 24% of them seen only once. This TCR was sampled from a human donor in good health. Some libraries in this study had Jurkat cell RNA spiked in. The source material was naive CD8+ T cells from blood, with Jurkat cell RNA spiked in. Subset of the sample: FACS-sorted CD8+CD4-CCR7+CD45RA+ naive T cells. The chain links TRBV7-9 to TRBJ1-4, with a possible D match to TRBD1 (5 bases). The CDR3 sequence is CASNEGVTANEKLFF. CDR3 nucleotides: TGTGCCAGCAACGAAGGGGTGACAGCTAATGAAAAACTGTTTTTT.